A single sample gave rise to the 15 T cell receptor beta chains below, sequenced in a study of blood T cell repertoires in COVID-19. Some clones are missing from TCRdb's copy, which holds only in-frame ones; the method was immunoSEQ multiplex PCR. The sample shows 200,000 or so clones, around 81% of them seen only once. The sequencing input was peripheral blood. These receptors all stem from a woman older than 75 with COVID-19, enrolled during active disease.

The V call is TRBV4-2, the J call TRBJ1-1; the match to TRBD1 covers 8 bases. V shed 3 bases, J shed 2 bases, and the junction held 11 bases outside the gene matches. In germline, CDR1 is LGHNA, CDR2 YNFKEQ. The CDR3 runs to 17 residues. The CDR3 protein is CASSQVGQGAHNTEAFF. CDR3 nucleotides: TGTGCCAGCAGCCAGGTGGGCCAGGGGGCGCATAACACTGAAGCTTTCTTT.

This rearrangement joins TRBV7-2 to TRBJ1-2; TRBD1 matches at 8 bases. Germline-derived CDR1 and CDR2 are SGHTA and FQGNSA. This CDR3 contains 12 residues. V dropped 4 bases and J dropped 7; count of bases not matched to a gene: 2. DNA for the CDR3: TGTGCCAGCAGCTCAGGGGGCTCTGGCTACACCTTC. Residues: CASSSGGSGYTF.

CDR3 region: CASSHPRGQGYLSYEQYF. CDR3 nucleotide sequence: TGTGCCAGCAGTCACCCACGAGGACAGGGCTACCTCTCCTACGAGCAGTACTTC. This chain connects TRBV28 to TRBJ2-7; 8 nucleotides match TRBD1. The junction had 15 bases not matched to a gene; V was cut back by 5 bases and J by 0 bases. The germline CDR1 and CDR2 sequences are MDHEN and SYDVKM. This CDR3 is 18 amino acids long. Using reference TRBV28 and TRBJ2-7 for the parts outside the CDR3, the full variable domain is DVKVTQSSRYLVKRTGEKVFLECVQDMDHENMFWYRQDPGLGLRLIYFSYDVKMKEKGDIPEGYSVSREKKERFSLILESASTNQTSMYLCASSHPRGQGYLSYEQYFGPGTRLTVT.

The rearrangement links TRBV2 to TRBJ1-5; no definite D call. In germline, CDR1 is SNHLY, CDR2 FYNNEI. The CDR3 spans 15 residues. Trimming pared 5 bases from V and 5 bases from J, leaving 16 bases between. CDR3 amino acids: CASSREAREDQPQHF. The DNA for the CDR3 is TGTGCCAGCAGTCGGGAAGCCCGGGAGGATCAGCCCCAGCATTTT. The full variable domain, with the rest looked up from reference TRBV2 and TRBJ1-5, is EPEVTQTPSHQVTQMGQEVILRCVPISNHLYFYWYRQILGQKVEFLVSFYNNEISEKSEIFDDQFSVERPDGSNFTLKIRSTKLEDSAMYFCASSREAREDQPQHFGDGTRLSIL.

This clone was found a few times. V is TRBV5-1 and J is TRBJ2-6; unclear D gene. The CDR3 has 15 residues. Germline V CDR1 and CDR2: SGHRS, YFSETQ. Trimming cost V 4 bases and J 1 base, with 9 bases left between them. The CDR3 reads CASSPGWSGANVLTF. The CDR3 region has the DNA TGCGCCAGCAGCCCCGGTTGGTCTGGGGCCAACGTCCTGACTTTC.

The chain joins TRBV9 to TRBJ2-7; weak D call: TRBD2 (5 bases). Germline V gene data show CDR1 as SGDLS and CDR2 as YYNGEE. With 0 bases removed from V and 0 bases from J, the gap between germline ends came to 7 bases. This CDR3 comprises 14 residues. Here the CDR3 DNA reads TGTGCCAGCAGCGTAGGAGGGAGCTCCTACGAGCAGTACTTC. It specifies CASSVGGSSYEQYF.

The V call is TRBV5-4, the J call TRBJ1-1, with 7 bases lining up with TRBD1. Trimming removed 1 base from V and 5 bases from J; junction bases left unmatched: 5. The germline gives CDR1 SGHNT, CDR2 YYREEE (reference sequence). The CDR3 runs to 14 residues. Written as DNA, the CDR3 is TGTGCCAGCAGCTTGACAGGGGTTCGGACTGAAGCTTTCTTT. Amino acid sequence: CASSLTGVRTEAFF.

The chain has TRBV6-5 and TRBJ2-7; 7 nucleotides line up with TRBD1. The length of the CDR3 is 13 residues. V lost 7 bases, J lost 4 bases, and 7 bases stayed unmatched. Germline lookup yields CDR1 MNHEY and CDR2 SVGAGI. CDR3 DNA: TGTGCCAGCACGACAGGGAGCTTTTACGAGCAGTACTTC. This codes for CASTTGSFYEQYF.

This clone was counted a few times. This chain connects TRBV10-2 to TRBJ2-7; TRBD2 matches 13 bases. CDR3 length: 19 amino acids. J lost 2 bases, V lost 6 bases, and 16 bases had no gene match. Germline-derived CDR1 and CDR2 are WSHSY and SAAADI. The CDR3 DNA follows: TGCGCCAGCAGAGGAGTCAGGGAGACTAGCGGGAGGAGAACCTACGAGCAGTACTTC. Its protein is CASRGVRETSGRRTYEQYF.

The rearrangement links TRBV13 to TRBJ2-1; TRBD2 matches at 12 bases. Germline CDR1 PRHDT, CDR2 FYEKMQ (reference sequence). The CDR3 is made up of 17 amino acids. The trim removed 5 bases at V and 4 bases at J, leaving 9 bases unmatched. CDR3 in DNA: TGTGCCAGCAGCCCGTCACGGACTAGCGGGACGTACAATGAGCAGTTCTTC. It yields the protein CASSPSRTSGTYNEQFF.

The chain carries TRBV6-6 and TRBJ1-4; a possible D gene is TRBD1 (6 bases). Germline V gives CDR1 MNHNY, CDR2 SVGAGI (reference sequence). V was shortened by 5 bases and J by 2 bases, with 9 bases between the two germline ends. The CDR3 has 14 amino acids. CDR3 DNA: TGTGCCAGCAGTAAAGACAGGACTAATGAAAAACTGTTTTTT. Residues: CASSKDRTNEKLFF.

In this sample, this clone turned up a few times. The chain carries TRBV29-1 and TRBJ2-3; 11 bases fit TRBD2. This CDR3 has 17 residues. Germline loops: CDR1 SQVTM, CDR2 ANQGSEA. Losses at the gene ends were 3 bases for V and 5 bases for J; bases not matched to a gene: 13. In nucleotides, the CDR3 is TGCAGCGTTGACACTAGCGGGAGCGCTGGTGGAGGAGATACGCAGTATTTT. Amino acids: CSVDTSGSAGGGDTQYF.

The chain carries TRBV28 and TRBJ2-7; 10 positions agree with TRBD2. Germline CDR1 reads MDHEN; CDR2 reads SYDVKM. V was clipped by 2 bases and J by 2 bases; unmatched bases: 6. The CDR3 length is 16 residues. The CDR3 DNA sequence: TGTGCCAGCAGTTTAAGGGTAGCGGGAGGCGCCTACGAGCAGTACTTC. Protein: CASSLRVAGGAYEQYF.

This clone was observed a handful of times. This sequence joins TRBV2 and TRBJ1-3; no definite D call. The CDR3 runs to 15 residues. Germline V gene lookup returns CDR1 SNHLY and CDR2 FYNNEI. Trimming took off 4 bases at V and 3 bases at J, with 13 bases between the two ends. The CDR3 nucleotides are TGTGCCAGCAGTGTACGAAGACTAGGTGGAAACACCATATATTTT. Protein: CASSVRRLGGNTIYF. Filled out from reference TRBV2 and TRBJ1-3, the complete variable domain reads EPEVTQTPSHQVTQMGQEVILRCVPISNHLYFYWYRQILGQKVEFLVSFYNNEISEKSEIFDDQFSVERPDGSNFTLKIRSTKLEDSAMYFCASSVRRLGGNTIYFGEGSWLTVV.

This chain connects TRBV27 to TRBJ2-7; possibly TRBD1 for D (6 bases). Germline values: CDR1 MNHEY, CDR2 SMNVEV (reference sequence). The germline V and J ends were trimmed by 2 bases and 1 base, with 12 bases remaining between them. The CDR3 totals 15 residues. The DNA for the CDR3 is TGTGCCAGCAGTTTACAACAGGGAGCATCCTACGAGCAGTACTTC. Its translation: CASSLQQGASYEQYF.